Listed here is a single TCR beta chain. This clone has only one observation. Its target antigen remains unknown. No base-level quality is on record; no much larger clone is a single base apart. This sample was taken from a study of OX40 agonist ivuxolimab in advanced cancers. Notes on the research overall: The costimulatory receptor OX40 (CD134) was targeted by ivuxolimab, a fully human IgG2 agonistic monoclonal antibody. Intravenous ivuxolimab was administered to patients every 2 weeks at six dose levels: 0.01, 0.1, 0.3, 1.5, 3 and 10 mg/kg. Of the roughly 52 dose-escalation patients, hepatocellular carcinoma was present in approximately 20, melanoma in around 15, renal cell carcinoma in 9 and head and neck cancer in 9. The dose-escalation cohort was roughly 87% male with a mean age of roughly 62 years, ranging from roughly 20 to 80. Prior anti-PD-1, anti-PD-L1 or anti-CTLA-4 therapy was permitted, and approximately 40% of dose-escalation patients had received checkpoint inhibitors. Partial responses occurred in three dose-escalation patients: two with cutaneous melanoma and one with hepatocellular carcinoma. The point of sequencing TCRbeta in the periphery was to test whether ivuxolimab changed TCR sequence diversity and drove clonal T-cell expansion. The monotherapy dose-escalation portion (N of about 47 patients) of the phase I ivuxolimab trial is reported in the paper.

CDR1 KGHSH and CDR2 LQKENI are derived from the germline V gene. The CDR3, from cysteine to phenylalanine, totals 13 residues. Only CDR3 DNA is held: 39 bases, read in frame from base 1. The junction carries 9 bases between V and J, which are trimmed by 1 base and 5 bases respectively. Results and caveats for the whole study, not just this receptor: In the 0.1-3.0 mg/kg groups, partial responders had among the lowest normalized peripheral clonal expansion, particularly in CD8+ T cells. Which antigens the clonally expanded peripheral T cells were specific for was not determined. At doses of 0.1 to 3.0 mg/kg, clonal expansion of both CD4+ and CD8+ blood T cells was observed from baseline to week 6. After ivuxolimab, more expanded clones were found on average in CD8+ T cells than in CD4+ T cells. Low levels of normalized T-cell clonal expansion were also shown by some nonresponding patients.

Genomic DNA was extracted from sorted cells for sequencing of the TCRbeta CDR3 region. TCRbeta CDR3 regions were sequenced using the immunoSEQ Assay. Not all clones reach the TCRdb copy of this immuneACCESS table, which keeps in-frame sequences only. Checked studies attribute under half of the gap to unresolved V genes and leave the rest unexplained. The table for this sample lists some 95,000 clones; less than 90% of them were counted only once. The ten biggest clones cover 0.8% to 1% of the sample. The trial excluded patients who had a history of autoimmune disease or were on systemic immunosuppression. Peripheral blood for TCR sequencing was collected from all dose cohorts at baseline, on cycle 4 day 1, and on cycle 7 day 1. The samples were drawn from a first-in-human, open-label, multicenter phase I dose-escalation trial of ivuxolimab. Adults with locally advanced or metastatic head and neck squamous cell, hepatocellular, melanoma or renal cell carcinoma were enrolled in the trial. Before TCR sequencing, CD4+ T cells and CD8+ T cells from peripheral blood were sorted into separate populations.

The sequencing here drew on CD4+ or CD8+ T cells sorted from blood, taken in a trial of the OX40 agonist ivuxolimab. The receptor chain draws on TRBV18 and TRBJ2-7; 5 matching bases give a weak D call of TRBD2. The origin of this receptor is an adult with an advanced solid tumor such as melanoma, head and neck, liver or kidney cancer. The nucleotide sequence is TGTGCCAGCTCACCACGGGAGAAGAACGAGCAGTACTTC. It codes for CASSPREKNEQYF.